The next 3 T cell receptor beta chains were all read from a single sample in a study of CD8 T cells in ankylosing spondylitis. General observations from the study: Characteristic, it appeared, of ankylosing spondylitis blood was a TCR beta motif of about eight highly homologous variants.

No antigen is known for these receptors. A single record per CDR3 protein comes from TCRdb applying MiXCR to the 5' RACE reads. The sample lists roughly 700,000 distinct CDR3 sequences; roughly 19% were seen once. Sequences were obtained from blood, either unsorted or a sorted T cell fraction (not recorded which). These receptors all stem from a male donor with ankylosing spondylitis.

This clonotype was counted a single time. The genes are TRBV27 and TRBJ1-1; D remains unclear. Germline V CDR1 and CDR2: MNHEY, SMNVEV (reference sequence). The CDR3 has 14 amino acids. With 3 bases removed from V and 1 base from J, the gap between germline ends came to 9 bases. The CDR3 is CASSFDLANTEAFF. The CDR3 nucleotides read TGTGCCAGCAGTTTTGACCTGGCGAACACTGAAGCTTTCTTT.

V usage is TRBV7-3 and J usage is TRBJ2-1, with TRBD1 identical over 7 bases. The CDR3 consists of 15 residues. CDR1 is SGHTA, CDR2 FQGTGA, per germline. Trimming cost V 5 bases and J 8 bases; bases outside gene matches: 12. CDR3 region: CASSTQGVRNDEQFF. DNA of the CDR3: TGTGCCAGCAGCACTCAGGGGGTAAGAAACGATGAGCAGTTCTTC.

This rearrangement joins TRBV7-3 to TRBJ2-7; D is uncertain. CDR1 and CDR2 from the germline V gene are SGHTA and FQGTGA. V was shortened by 1 base and J by 4 bases, with 17 bases between the two germline ends. The CDR3 has 16 residues. The CDR3 DNA follows: TGTGCCAGCAGCTTAATGGGGATATTTGTGCAATACGAGCAGTACTTC. Translating gives CASSLMGIFVQYEQYF.